The sequence of this T cell receptor beta chain was determined in a study of blood T cell repertoires in COVID-19. About the study: Acute and convalescent COVID-19 specimens originated in the United States, Italy and Spain. Sources were T cells, B-cell-depleted T cells, or PBMCs; the material itself was cDNA or gDNA.

Original data processing: Reference gene primer amplification in the assay estimated nucleated cell counts. Clones were read by immunoSEQ multiplex PCR, and TCRdb kept only the in-frame ones, dropping some. V and J calls and clone size follow that table, whereas D and trimming were derived from the DNA. In the table there are around 100,000 clones, roughly 79% of which are singletons. With V trimmed by 4 bases and J by 2 bases, 11 bases remained unmatched. Per germline, CDR1 MDHEN and CDR2 SYDVKM. This CDR3 region has 16 residues. The receptor's source is a woman between 65 and 79 years old with acute or convalescent COVID-19. Source material: peripheral blood. This rearrangement joins TRBV28 to TRBJ2-7; 7 bases line up with TRBD2. The CDR3 DNA sequence: TGTGCCAGCAGTTCCCCCGGGACTATGACACCCTACGAGCAGTACGTC. Translation gives CASSSPGTMTPYEQYV.